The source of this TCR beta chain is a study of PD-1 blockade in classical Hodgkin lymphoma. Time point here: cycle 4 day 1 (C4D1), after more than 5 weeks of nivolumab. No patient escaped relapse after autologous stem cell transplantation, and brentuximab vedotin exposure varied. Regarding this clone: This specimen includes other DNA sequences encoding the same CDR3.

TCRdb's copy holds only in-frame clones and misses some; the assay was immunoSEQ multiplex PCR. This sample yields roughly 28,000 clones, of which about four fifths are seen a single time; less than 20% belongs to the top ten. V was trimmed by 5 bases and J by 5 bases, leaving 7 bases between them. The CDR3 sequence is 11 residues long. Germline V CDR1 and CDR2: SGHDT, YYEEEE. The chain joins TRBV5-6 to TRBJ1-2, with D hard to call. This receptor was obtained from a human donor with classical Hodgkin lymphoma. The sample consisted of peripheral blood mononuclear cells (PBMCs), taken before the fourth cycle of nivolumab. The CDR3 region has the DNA TGTGCCAGCAGTCTAGGGTATGGCTACACCTTC. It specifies CASSLGYGYTF.